The 25 T cell receptor beta chains given below trace back to one sample, sequenced in a study of PD-1 blockade in mismatch repair-deficient tumors. Assay: immunoSEQ multiplex PCR; the TCRdb copy retains only in-frame clones and omits some. The repertoire consists of roughly 53,000 clones, with approximately 80% occurring once and the leading ten covering approximately 3.2%. The sample in question was peripheral blood, obtained 4 weeks after starting pembrolizumab. These receptors came from an adult with mismatch repair-deficient cancer.

The chain combines TRBV6-1 with TRBJ2-2; 7 bases fit TRBD1. This CDR3 contains 14 residues. Germline lookup yields CDR1 MNHNS and CDR2 SASEGT. Trimming took 7 bases from V and 4 from J; bases not matched to a gene: 6. CDR3 nucleotides: TGTGCCAGCACCACGACAGGGACCACCGGGGAGCTGTTTTTT. Translation: CASTTTGTTGELFF.

V is TRBV7-2 and J is TRBJ1-2; the D gene is possibly TRBD1 (5 bases). Germline-derived CDR1 and CDR2 are SGHTA and FQGNSA. This CDR3 comprises 15 residues. V dropped 2 bases and J dropped 3 bases, with 13 bases sitting between them. In nucleotides, the CDR3 is TGTGCCAGCAGCTTATTTGTGGGGGGGGACTATGGCTACACCTTC. This translates into CASSLFVGGDYGYTF.

The CDR3 DNA sequence: TGTGCCAGCAGCAGCAACCGGGGCAATGAGCAGTTCTTC. This sequence encodes CASSSNRGNEQFF. The chain uses TRBV6-5 and TRBJ2-1, with a weak D call TRBD2 (5 bases). The V and J ends lost 6 bases and 6 bases respectively, with 12 bases between them. Germline assignment: CDR1 MNHEY and CDR2 SVGAGI. The CDR3 length is 13 residues.

J is TRBJ2-2 and V is TRBV5-6; 14 bases fit TRBD2. The junction had 6 bases not matched to a gene; V was cut back by 4 bases and J by 7 bases. CDR1 SGHDT and CDR2 YYEEEE come from the germline V gene. This CDR3 is built from 16 residues. CDR3 loop: CASSRSGTSGSGELFF. The CDR3 coding sequence is TGTGCCAGCAGCCGATCTGGGACTAGCGGGAGCGGGGAGCTGTTTTTT.

This clone was observed a few times. The J gene is TRBJ2-7, the V gene TRBV7-8; 7 nucleotides match TRBD1. The V and J ends lost 4 bases and 5 bases, in that order; junction bases with no gene match: 8. This CDR3 is 14 amino acids long. Per the germline V gene, CDR1 is SGHVS and CDR2 is FQNEAQ. The CDR3 here is CASSSTGNLNEQYF. The CDR3 region has the DNA TGTGCCAGCAGCTCGACAGGGAATCTGAACGAGCAGTACTTC.

The chain uses TRBV9 and TRBJ2-5; 8 positions match TRBD1. Per the germline V gene, CDR1 is SGDLS and CDR2 is YYNGEE. V lost 4 bases to trimming and J lost 3 bases; unmatched junction nucleotides: 11. This CDR3 contains 16 residues. CDR3 nucleotide sequence: TGTGCCAGCAGCAAAAAAACTTCGACAGGGGAAGAGACCCAGTACTTC. Amino acids: CASSKKTSTGEETQYF.

The chain has TRBV5-4 and TRBJ2-7, with 8 bases aligning to TRBD1. J lost 2 bases, V lost 4 bases, and 8 bases had no gene match. Germline-derived CDR1 and CDR2 are SGHNT and YYREEE (reference sequence). CDR3 length: 15 amino acids. CDR3 nucleotides: TGTGCCAGCAGCCCCGGGACAGGAGGTCCCTACGAGCAGTACTTC. Encoded protein: CASSPGTGGPYEQYF. Full variable domain (rest looked up from reference TRBV5-4 and TRBJ2-7): ETGVTQSPTHLIKTRGQQVTLRCSSQSGHNTVSWYQQALGQGPQFIFQYYREEENGRGNFPPRFSGLQFPNYSSELNVNALELDDSALYLCASSPGTGGPYEQYFGPGTRLTVT.

This clone was counted a few times. The J gene is TRBJ1-1, the V gene TRBV18, with D possibly matching TRBD1 (5 bases). The germline CDR1 and CDR2 sequences are KGHSH and LQKENI. Trimming left V 5 bases short and J 5 bases short, with 12 bases between. The CDR3 sequence is 13 residues long. For the CDR3, the DNA is TGTGCCAGCTCATCAGGGTTAAAAACTGAAGCTTTCTTT. This encodes CASSSGLKTEAFF.

The chain carries TRBV20-1 and TRBJ2-3; D is unresolved. Per the germline V gene, CDR1 is DFQATT and CDR2 is SNEGSKA (reference sequence). Trimming left V 4 bases short and J 8 bases short, with 4 bases between. This CDR3 region has 9 residues. The CDR3: CSAKVTQYF. As DNA, the CDR3 is TGCAGTGCTAAGGTTACGCAGTATTTT.

The genes are TRBV29-1 and TRBJ2-7; 7 bases fit TRBD2. Trimming at V came to 6 bases and at J to 0 bases, leaving 8 bases not matched to a gene. Germline-derived CDR1 and CDR2 are SQVTM and ANQGSEA. This CDR3 comprises 14 residues. Written as DNA, the CDR3 is TGCAGCGTCCCCGCGCCTAGCGGCTCCTACGAGCAGTACTTC. Translating it yields CSVPAPSGSYEQYF.

This chain links TRBV7-3 with TRBJ2-3; TRBD1 matches 10 bases. V trimming: 5 bases; J trimming: 0 bases; junction bases outside the gene matches: 8. This CDR3 is 17 amino acids long. CDR1 is SGHTA, CDR2 FQGTGA, per germline. CDR3 bases: TGTGCCAGCAGCGGGGGACAGGGGATAACTAGCACAGATACGCAGTATTTT. Protein sequence: CASSGGQGITSTDTQYF.

The CDR3 bases are TGTGCCAGCAGCTTCCTCCCCGCGCGGGAGAAAAACATTCAGTACTTC. It encodes CASSFLPAREKNIQYF. The J gene is TRBJ2-4, the V gene TRBV7-2, with 7 nucleotides matching TRBD2. The germline CDR1 and CDR2 sequences are SGHTA and FQGNSA. Unmatched junction bases numbered 9, after V lost 3 bases and J lost 4 bases. The CDR3 loop spans 16 amino acids.

This rearrangement joins TRBV14 to TRBJ2-5; D not resolved. With 4 bases removed from V and 5 bases from J, the gap between germline ends came to 11 bases. This CDR3 region has 13 residues. Looked up from germline, CDR1 is SGHDN and CDR2 is FVKESK. CDR3 bases: TGTGCCAGCAGCCGATGGCTAAGCGAGACCCAGTACTTC. It encodes CASSRWLSETQYF.

V and J are TRBV7-9 and TRBJ2-7; 8 bases are shared with TRBD2. Germline CDR1 and CDR2: SEHNR and FQNEAQ (reference sequence). The V segment lost 6 bases and the J segment 2 bases; nucleotides outside the gene matches: 9. This CDR3 region has 15 residues. CDR3 nucleotide sequence: TGTGCCAGCAGTTATATTAGCGGGAATGCCTACGAGCAGTACTTC. Residues: CASSYISGNAYEQYF.

The chain is built from TRBV19 and TRBJ2-1; D unresolved. In germline, CDR1 is LNHDA, CDR2 SQIVND (reference sequence). This CDR3 comprises 13 residues. Trimming shortened V by 1 base and J by 7 bases, and 8 bases separated the two germline ends. The CDR3 DNA reads as TGTGCCAGTAGTATAGGTCGCGGTAATGAGCAGTTCTTC. Translation: CASSIGRGNEQFF.

The chain's CDR3 is CAWSPGRGMQPQHF. CDR3 DNA sequence: TGTGCCTGGAGTCCCGGCAGGGGGATGCAGCCCCAGCATTTT. V gene TRBV30 combines with J gene TRBJ1-5, with 7 bases that match TRBD1. The CDR3 runs to 14 residues. Trimming cost V 2 bases and J 7 bases; bases outside gene matches: 8. CDR1 is GTSNPN and CDR2 is SVGIG in the germline V gene (reference sequence).

The table lists this clone with a few counts. Within the sample, other DNA sequences also encode this same CDR3. The V gene is TRBV7-9, the J gene TRBJ1-3; D ambiguous. V was cut by 1 base and J by 4 bases, with 2 bases left in between. CDR3 length: 12 residues. The germline V gene encodes CDR1 SEHNR and CDR2 FQNEAQ (reference sequence). The DNA for the CDR3 is TGTGCCAGCAGCTTAGTAGGAAACACCATATATTTT. This sequence encodes CASSLVGNTIYF.

J is TRBJ1-1 and V is TRBV7-3, with D possibly being TRBD1 (5 bases). Germline V lookup: CDR1 SGHTA, CDR2 FQGTGA. The CDR3 is made up of 14 amino acids. Trimming stripped 5 bases from V and 8 bases from J, with 18 bases between. CDR3 in amino acids: CASSPEEGIPEAFF. The CDR3 region has the DNA TGTGCCAGCAGCCCAGAGGAGGGGATTCCCGAAGCTTTCTTT.

The rearrangement links TRBV6-1 to TRBJ1-5; D gene uncertain. The CDR3 loop spans 14 amino acids. Germline V CDR1 and CDR2: MNHNS, SASEGT. Trimming pared 0 bases from V and 4 bases from J, leaving 7 bases between. CDR3 protein: CASSEALRNQPQHF. The CDR3 nucleotides are TGTGCCAGCAGTGAAGCGCTTCGGAATCAGCCCCAGCATTTT.

The chain joins TRBV18 to TRBJ2-7; D is uncertain. V was shortened by 0 bases and J by 0 bases, with 3 bases between the two germline ends. Germline V CDR1 and CDR2: KGHSH, LQKENI. The CDR3 covers 13 residues. The CDR3 bases are TGTGCCAGCTCACCACCGAGCTCCTACGAGCAGTACTTC. Translated, it gives CASSPPSSYEQYF.

This clone appeared many times. The genes are TRBV19 and TRBJ2-2, with D possibly being TRBD1 (5 bases). This CDR3 comprises 15 residues. V lost 0 bases and J lost 6, with 11 bases in between. CDR1 LNHDA and CDR2 SQIVND come from the germline V gene (reference sequence). The CDR3 bases are TGTGCCAGTAGTATAGATCTAAGGGGCGCCGGGGAGCTGTTTTTT. Translation: CASSIDLRGAGELFF. The full variable domain, completed using reference TRBV19 and TRBJ2-2, is DGGITQSPKYLFRKEGQNVTLSCEQNLNHDAMYWYRQDPGQGLRLIYYSQIVNDFQKGDIAEGYSVSREKKESFPLTVTSAQKNPTAFYLCASSIDLRGAGELFFGEGSRLTVL.

V gene TRBV11-2 combines with J gene TRBJ2-1; D is uncertain. V was shortened by 2 bases and J by 2 bases, with 10 bases between the two germline ends. The CDR3 totals 15 residues. CDR1 is SGHAT, CDR2 FQNNGV, per germline. The CDR3 protein is CASSLSSLPYNEQFF. The CDR3 DNA reads as TGTGCCAGCAGCTTAAGTTCCTTGCCCTACAATGAGCAGTTCTTC.

V and J are TRBV6-6 and TRBJ1-2; perhaps TRBD1 as D (5 bases). Germline assignment: CDR1 MNHNY and CDR2 SVGAGI (reference sequence). Trimming took 0 bases from V and 7 from J, leaving 9 bases between them. The CDR3 sequence is 13 residues long. The CDR3 loop reads CASSYSRGAGYTF. CDR3 DNA: TGTGCCAGCAGTTACTCGCGAGGGGCTGGCTACACCTTC.

In this sample, this clone turned up a few times. J is TRBJ1-1 and V is TRBV29-1; D call uncertain. CDR3 length equals 15 residues. Looked up from germline, CDR1 is SQVTM and CDR2 is ANQGSEA. Trimming left V 7 bases short and J 4 bases short, with 22 bases between. CDR3 in amino acids: CSAVRATGGGTEAFF. The CDR3 nucleotides are TGCAGCGCTGTAAGGGCAACCGGAGGAGGCACTGAAGCTTTCTTT.

The rearrangement joins TRBV5-1 to TRBJ2-7, with 9 bases that match TRBD1. Germline CDR1 SGHRS, CDR2 YFSETQ. V gave up 4 bases and J gave up 5 bases; unmatched junction bases: 13. The CDR3 length is 16 residues. DNA for the CDR3: TGCGCCAGCAGCCTAGGATTACAGGGGGCTATCGACGAGCAGTACTTC. It specifies CASSLGLQGAIDEQYF.